This record concerns one T cell receptor beta chain sequence. Its antigen is not known. The data belong to a study of graft-versus-host responses after intestinal transplantation. As for the study in general: The recipients all started with anti-thymocyte globulin induction and then took tacrolimus and steroids for about three years.

Assay used: immunoSEQ multiplex PCR; TCRdb lists only in-frame clones, some missing. The data show fewer than 85,000 clones, with about 94% seen just once and approximately 0.5% held by the top ten. CDR3 size: 12 residues. The V end was cut by 3 bases, the J end by 7 bases, with 9 bases between. The V gene's germline CDR1 is MGHDK and CDR2 SYGVNS. The sample in question was unstimulated CD8+ T cells sorted from spleen or lymph node cells, obtained before intestinal transplant. The chain couples TRBV25-1 to TRBJ1-1; D might be TRBD1 (5 bases). The source is a human donor who received an intestinal transplant. CDR3 DNA: TGTGCCAGCAGTGATCGACAGTTTGAAGCTTTCTTT. Protein: CASSDRQFEAFF.